The following is a TCR beta chain sequence with its context. Data came from immunoSEQ multiplex PCR; TCRdb stores just in-frame clones and leaves some out. The table records about 48,000 clones, around nine tenths of them present only once. The germline CDR1 and CDR2 sequences are SEHNR and FQNEAQ (reference sequence). V was clipped by 8 bases and J by 1 base, with 20 bases between them. The CDR3 runs to 16 residues. The data originate from a study of T cell changes during pregnancy in multiple sclerosis. The V call is TRBV7-9, the J call TRBJ1-1, with D possibly matching TRBD1 (5 bases). The receptor comes from a female donor with multiple sclerosis, enrolled in a pregnancy study. Sequencing used CD4+ T cells from peripheral blood mononuclear cells, obtained in the third trimester of pregnancy. The CDR3 protein is CASGLLTGRQNTEAFF. The CDR3 nucleotides read TGTGCCAGCGGACTACTGACGGGACGCCAGAACACTGAAGCTTTCTTT.